These 18 T cell receptor delta chains were all obtained from the same sample, sequenced in a study of Vγ9Vδ2 T cells in congenital toxoplasmosis. A single-tube template-switch cDNA reaction was primed with TRGC- and TRDC-specific primers. The TRGC primer design covered both constant genes, TRGC1 and TRGC2. TCRdb re-called the reads via CATT. The sample holds about 600 delta-chain clones, around 4.4% seen once. Input material: gamma-delta T cells from blood. These TCRs come from a child under 10 years old born to a mother with Toxoplasma gondii infection during pregnancy, either congenitally infected or uninfected (not recorded which).

This clone occurred a few times. TCRdb's protein for this DNA is that of a much larger clone and differs from the translation at residue 10, likely a read error; the protein shown is the DNA translation. This chain uses TRDV2 with TRDJ3; 9 nucleotides align to TRDD3. Losses at the gene ends were 1 base for V and 0 bases for J; bases not matched to a gene: 9. From germline, CDR1 is GEAIGNYY and CDR2 EKD. This CDR3 contains 20 residues. CDR3 DNA: TGTGCCTGTGACACGAGCTGGGGGATCAGTAGCTCCTGGGACACCCGACAGATGTTTTTC. Translation gives CACDTSWGISSSWDTRQMFF.

As concerns this clone: With only one base between it and a far larger clone, this is likely a read error. Other DNA sequences from this sample encode an identical CDR3 as well. The V call is TRDV1, the J call TRDJ1; possible D gene TRDD3, 10 bases. Germline V gene data show CDR1 as TSWWSYY and CDR2 as QGS. The length of the CDR3 is 17 residues. CDR3 protein: CALGEPSYWGISDKLIF. CDR3 sequence (DNA): TGTGCTCTTGGTGAGCCTTCCTACTGGGGGATCTCCGATAAACTCATCTTC.

To note about this clone: The protein in TCRdb stems from a much larger clone and differs at residue 4 from this DNA's translation, likely a read error; here the protein is translated from the DNA. The chain joins TRDV1 to TRDJ1, with TRDD2 matching 8 bases. No J gene was available from TCRdb, and it was assigned here by a germline match of the DNA. V gave up 7 bases and J gave up 2 bases; unmatched junction bases: 33. Per germline, CDR1 TSWWSYY and CDR2 QGS. This CDR3 is 23 amino acids long. The CDR3 DNA reads as TGTGCTCTTGTGGATGGACCCTGGGCCTTCCTAACCTGGGGATCTCGTGGTACCGATAAACTCATCTTT. This sequence encodes CALVDGPWAFLTWGSRGTDKLIF.

This clone appeared a few times. The translation of this DNA and the TCRdb protein of a much larger clone differ at residue 16, probably owing to a read error; the protein shown here is translated from the DNA. The J gene was not called, though the V gene is TRDV3; the D call TRDD3 from the table was never checked on the DNA. The V gene's germline CDR1 is TVYSNPD and CDR2 GDNSRS (reference sequence). The CDR3 totals 18 residues. This CDR3 is CASTLLLGDTNLADKPIF. The CDR3 nucleotides read TGTGCCTCCACCCTCCTACTGGGGGATACGAATCTGGCCGATAAACCCATCTTT.

As to this clone: The protein in TCRdb stems from a much larger clone and differs at residue 3 from this DNA's translation, likely a read error; here the protein is translated from the DNA. The chain recombines TRDV2 with TRDJ2, with 11 bases identical to TRDD3. This CDR3 comprises 15 residues. Germline V lookup: CDR1 GEAIGNYY, CDR2 EKD. CDR3 sequence (DNA): TGTGCCGGTGACATACTGGGGGATATGACAGCACAACTCTTCTTT. It specifies CAGDILGDMTAQLFF.

This clone is medium-sized in the sample. A much larger clone sits a single nucleotide away, making a read error possible. The V gene is TRDV1, the J gene TRDJ1, with D perhaps TRDD2 or TRDD3 (5 bases each). Germline V lookup: CDR1 TSWWSYY, CDR2 QGS. The CDR3 has 20 amino acids. CDR3 residues: CALGKLGLLGELKFTDKLIF. Written as DNA, the CDR3 is TGTGCTCTTGGGAAACTAGGCCTACTTGGGGAACTTAAGTTCACCGATAAACTCATCTTT.

There are a few counts of this clone. The protein recorded in TCRdb matches a much larger clone and deviates from this DNA's translation at residue 8, suggesting a read error; the protein here is obtained by translating the DNA. The genes are TRDV2 and TRDJ1; 8 bases are shared with TRDD3. Since TCRdb gives no J gene, matching the DNA to germline was used here to assign it. V lost 5 bases and J lost 0; bases outside the gene matches: 7. CDR1 is GEAIGNYY, CDR2 EKD, per germline. The CDR3 contains 15 residues. CDR3 residues: CACVQLGVYTDKLIF. The CDR3 DNA reads TGTGCCTGTGTTCAACTGGGGGTATACACCGATAAACTCATCTTT.

The V and J genes are TRDV1 and TRDJ1; tentatively, D is TRDD2 (7 bases). TCRdb is silent on the J gene; assignment here came from matching the DNA to germline. Germline CDR1 and CDR2: TSWWSYY and QGS. The V end lost 2 bases, the J end lost 2 bases, and 30 bases lay between the germline ends. The CDR3 loop spans 21 amino acids. DNA for the CDR3: TGTGCTCTTGGGGAAGGCGGCTTCCTAACCTGGGGATCTCGTGGTACCGATAAACTCATCTTT. This sequence encodes CALGEGGFLTWGSRGTDKLIF.

The V gene is uncalled and the J gene is TRDJ4; the table names TRDD3, a call not compared with the DNA. This CDR3 comprises 25 residues. Written as DNA, the CDR3 is TGCAGTGGTATCAACGCAGAGTACATGGGGAGTTTTTGGATTAGGTATGTCAGCTGTGCCAGACCCCTGATCTTT. Protein product: CSGINAEYMGSFWIRYVSCARPLIF.

Concerning this clone: The translation of this DNA and the TCRdb protein of a much larger clone differ at residue 3, probably owing to a read error; the protein shown here is translated from the DNA. The V and J genes are TRDV2 and TRDJ1, with TRDD3 matching over 8 bases. The CDR3 runs to 12 residues. Trimming removed 9 bases from V and 5 bases from J; junction bases left unmatched: 7. The germline V gene encodes CDR1 GEAIGNYY and CDR2 EKD. The DNA of the CDR3 is TGTGCCCCCCGGGGGATAAATGATAAACTCATCTTT. Protein product: CAPRGINDKLIF.

By sample fraction, this clone is large. The chain carries TRDV2 and TRDJ3; a weak D match, TRDD3 (6 bases). The germline V gene encodes CDR1 GEAIGNYY and CDR2 EKD. V lost 0 bases and J lost 0, with 11 bases in between. The CDR3 is 18 amino acids. For the CDR3, the DNA is TGTGCCTGTGACACCGGAGGGGGAACCTCCTGGGACACCCGACAGATGTTTTTC. The encoded protein is CACDTGGGTSWDTRQMFF.

To note about this clone: A far larger clone is one base from this, pointing to a likely read error. This chain joins TRDV1 and TRDJ1; 13 nucleotides agree with TRDD3. The CDR3 consists of 28 residues. J was trimmed by 0 bases and V by 2 bases; bases with no gene match: 36. From germline, CDR1 is TSWWSYY and CDR2 QGS. CDR3 sequence reads: CALGEAKSFSCRQLGDTGWQVYTDKLIF. In DNA form, the CDR3 reads TGTGCTCTTGGGGAAGCGAAATCCTTCTCCTGTCGCCAACTGGGGGATACGGGGTGGCAAGTTTACACCGATAAACTCATCTTT.

To note about this clone: TCRdb's entry gives the protein of a much larger clone, which mismatches this DNA's translation at residue 6, likely from a read error; the protein reported here is translated from the DNA. The chain is built from TRDV1 and TRDJ1, with TRDD3 identical over 13 bases. V dropped 4 bases and J dropped 3; count of bases not matched to a gene: 11. Looked up from germline, CDR1 is TSWWSYY and CDR2 is QGS. CDR3 size: 18 residues. CDR3 protein: CALGGKTGGYGGSDKLIF. The CDR3 DNA follows: TGTGCTCTTGGGGGTAAAACTGGGGGATACGGGGGGTCCGATAAACTCATCTTT.

This clone has a handful of counts. This is likely an artifact of a read error, given a far larger clone one base away. This CDR3 is also generated by other DNA sequences in the sample. V is TRDV2 and J is TRDJ1; 8 bases are a match to TRDD3. Germline lookup yields CDR1 GEAIGNYY and CDR2 EKD. The V and J ends lost 8 bases and 4 bases, in that order; junction bases with no gene match: 5. CDR3 length: 12 residues. CDR3 sequence reads: CASRGINDKLIF. The CDR3, as DNA: TGTGCCTCCCGGGGGATAAACGATAAACTCATCTTT.

Judged by abundance, this clone is hyperexpanded. Other DNA sequences in the same sample also yield this CDR3. J is TRDJ1 and V is TRDV2, with 12 bases fitting TRDD3. V dropped 1 base and J dropped 0; count of bases not matched to a gene: 14. The length of the CDR3 is 20 residues. CDR1 and CDR2 (germline): GEAIGNYY, EKD. CDR3 protein: CACDTVLGDTPFRYTDKLIF. Here the CDR3 DNA reads TGTGCCTGTGACACTGTACTGGGGGATACCCCTTTTAGGTACACCGATAAACTCATCTTT.

On this clone: The junction does not match germline at one end; this may be a read error. The V gene is TRDV2, the J gene TRDJ3; 11 nucleotides match TRDD3. Germline values: CDR1 GEAIGNYY, CDR2 EKD. The CDR3 has 18 residues. This chain's CDR3 is CASDTVLGDTWDTRQMFF. The CDR3 nucleotides are TGTGCCAGTGACACGGTACTGGGGGATACCTGGGACACCCGACAGATGTTTTTC.

A few counts support this clone. The protein given by TCRdb reflects a much larger clone and differs at residue 7 from this DNA's translation, likely from a read error; the protein shown is the DNA's translation. The chain employs TRAV38-2/DV8 and TRDJ1; 9 bases fit TRDD3. The CDR3 has 21 residues. In germline, CDR1 is TSESDYY, CDR2 QEAYKQQN. With 2 bases clipped from V and 3 bases from J, the junction kept 23 bases outside the gene matches. This CDR3 is CAYRSSSDLPWGIRGPDKLIF. CDR3 nucleotides: TGTGCTTATAGGAGTTCGAGTGACCTACCCTGGGGGATCAGAGGCCCCGATAAACTCATCTTT.

This clone has a handful of counts. The mismatch at residue 11 between this DNA's translation and the TCRdb protein of a much larger clone likely reflects a read error; the protein shown is translated from the DNA. The chain couples TRDV2 to TRDJ1; 8 bases align to TRDD3. V dropped 9 bases and J dropped 4; count of bases not matched to a gene: 18. In germline, CDR1 is GEAIGNYY, CDR2 EKD. The CDR3 sequence is 16 residues long. The CDR3 DNA reads as TGTGCCATAGTTGTACTGGGGGGGTCATACAGCGATAAACTCATCTTT. It encodes CAIVVLGGSYSDKLIF.